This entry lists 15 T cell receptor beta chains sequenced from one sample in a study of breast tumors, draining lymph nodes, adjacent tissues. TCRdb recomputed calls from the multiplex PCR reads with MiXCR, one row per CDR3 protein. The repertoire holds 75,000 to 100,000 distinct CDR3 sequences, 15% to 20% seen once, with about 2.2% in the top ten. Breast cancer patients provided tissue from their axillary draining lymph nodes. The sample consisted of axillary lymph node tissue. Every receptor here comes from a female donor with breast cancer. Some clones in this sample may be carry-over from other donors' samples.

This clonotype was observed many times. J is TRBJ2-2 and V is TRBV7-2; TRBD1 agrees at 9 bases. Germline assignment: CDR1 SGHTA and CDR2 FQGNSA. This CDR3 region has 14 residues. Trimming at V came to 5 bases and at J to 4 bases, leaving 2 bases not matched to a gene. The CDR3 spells CASSEQGATGELFF. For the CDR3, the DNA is TGTGCCAGCAGCGAACAGGGGGCCACCGGGGAGCTGTTTTTT.

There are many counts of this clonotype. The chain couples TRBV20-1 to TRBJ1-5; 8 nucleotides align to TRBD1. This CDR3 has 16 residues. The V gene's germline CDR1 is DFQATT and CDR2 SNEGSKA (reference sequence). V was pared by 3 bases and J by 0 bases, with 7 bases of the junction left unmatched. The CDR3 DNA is TGCAGTGCTAGGGGCCAGGGGGCCTATAGCAATCAGCCCCAGCATTTT. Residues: CSARGQGAYSNQPQHF.

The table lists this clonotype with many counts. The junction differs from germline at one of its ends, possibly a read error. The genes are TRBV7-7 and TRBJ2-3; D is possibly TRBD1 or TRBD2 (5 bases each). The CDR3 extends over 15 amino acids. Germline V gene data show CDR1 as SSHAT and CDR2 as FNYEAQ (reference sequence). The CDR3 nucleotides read TGTGCTAGCAGCTCGGGGACGGGTGGCACAGATACGCAGTATTTT. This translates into CASSSGTGGTDTQYF.

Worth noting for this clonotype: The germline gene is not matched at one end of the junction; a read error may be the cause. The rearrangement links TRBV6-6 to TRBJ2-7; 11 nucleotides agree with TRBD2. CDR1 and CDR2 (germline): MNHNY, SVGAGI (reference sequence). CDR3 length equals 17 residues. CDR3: CASGYSTSGIPTYEQYF. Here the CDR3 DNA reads TGTGCCAGCGGTTACTCGACTAGCGGGATACCCACATACGAGCAGTACTTC.

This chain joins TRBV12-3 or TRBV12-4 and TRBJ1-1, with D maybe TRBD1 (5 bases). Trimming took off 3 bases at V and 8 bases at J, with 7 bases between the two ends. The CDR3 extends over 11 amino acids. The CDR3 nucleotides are TGTGCCAGCAGTTTTGCAGGGGAAGCTTTCTTT. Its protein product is CASSFAGEAFF.

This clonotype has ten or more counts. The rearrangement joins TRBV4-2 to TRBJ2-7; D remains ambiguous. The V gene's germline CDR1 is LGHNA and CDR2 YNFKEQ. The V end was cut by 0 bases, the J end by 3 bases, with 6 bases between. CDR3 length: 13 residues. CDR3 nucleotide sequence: TGTGCCAGCAGCCAAGATCGCAACTACGAGCAGTACTTC. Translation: CASSQDRNYEQYF.

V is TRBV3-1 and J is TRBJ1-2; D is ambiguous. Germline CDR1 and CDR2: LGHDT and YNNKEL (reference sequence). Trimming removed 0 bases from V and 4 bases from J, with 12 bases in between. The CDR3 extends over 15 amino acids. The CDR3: CASSQDAIKGYGYTF. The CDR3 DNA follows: TGTGCCAGCAGCCAAGATGCGATCAAGGGCTATGGCTACACCTTC.

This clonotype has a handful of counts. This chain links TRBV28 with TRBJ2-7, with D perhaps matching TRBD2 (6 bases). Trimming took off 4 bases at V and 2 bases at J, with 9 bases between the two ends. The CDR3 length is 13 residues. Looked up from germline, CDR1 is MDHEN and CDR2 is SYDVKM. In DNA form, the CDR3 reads TGTGCCAGCAGTTATGGGGGGACCTACGAGCAGTACTTC. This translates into CASSYGGTYEQYF.

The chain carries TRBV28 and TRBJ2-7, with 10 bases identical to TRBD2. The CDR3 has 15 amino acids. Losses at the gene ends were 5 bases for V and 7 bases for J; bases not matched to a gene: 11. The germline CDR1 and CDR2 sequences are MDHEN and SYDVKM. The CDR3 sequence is CASSPLGTSGMEQYF. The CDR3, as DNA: TGTGCCAGCAGTCCCCTAGGTACTAGCGGGATGGAGCAGTACTTC.

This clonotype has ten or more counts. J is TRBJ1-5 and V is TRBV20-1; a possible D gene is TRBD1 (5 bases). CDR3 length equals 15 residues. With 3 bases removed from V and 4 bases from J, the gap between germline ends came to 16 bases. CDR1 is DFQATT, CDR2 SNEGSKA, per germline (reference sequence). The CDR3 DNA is TGCAGTGCTAGTTTCCGGCGGACAAGGAATCAGCCCCAGCATTTT. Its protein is CSASFRRTRNQPQHF.

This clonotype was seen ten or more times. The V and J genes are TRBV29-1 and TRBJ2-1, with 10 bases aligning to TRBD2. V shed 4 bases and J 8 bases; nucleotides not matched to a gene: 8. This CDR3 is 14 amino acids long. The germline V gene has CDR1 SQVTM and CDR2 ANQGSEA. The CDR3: CSVGLAGVSYEQFF. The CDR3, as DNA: TGCAGCGTTGGTCTAGCGGGAGTTTCATATGAGCAGTTCTTC.

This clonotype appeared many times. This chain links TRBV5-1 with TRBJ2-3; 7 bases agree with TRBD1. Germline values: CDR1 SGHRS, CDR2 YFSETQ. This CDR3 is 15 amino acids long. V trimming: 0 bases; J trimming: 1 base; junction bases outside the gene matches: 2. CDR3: CASSLEGARTDTQYF. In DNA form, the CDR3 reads TGCGCCAGCAGCTTGGAGGGGGCTCGCACAGATACGCAGTATTTT. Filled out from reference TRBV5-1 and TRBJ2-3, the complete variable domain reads KAGVTQTPRYLIKTRGQQVTLSCSPISGHRSVSWYQQTPGQGLQFLFEYFSETQRNKGNFPGRFSGRQFSNSRSEMNVSTLELGDSALYLCASSLEGARTDTQYFGPGTRLTVL.

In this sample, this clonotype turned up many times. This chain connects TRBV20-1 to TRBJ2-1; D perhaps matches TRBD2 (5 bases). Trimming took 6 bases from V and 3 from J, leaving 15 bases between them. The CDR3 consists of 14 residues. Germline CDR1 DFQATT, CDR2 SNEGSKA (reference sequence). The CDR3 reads CSARTLDFYNEQFF. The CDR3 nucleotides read TGCAGTGCCCGGACTCTAGACTTCTACAATGAGCAGTTCTTC.

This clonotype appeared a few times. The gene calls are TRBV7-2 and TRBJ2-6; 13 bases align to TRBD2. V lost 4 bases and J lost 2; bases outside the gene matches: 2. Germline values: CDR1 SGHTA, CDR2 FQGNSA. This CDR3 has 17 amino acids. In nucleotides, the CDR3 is TGTGCCAGCAGCTGGACTAGCGGGAGAGCTGGGGCCAACGTCCTGACTTTC. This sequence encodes CASSWTSGRAGANVLTF.

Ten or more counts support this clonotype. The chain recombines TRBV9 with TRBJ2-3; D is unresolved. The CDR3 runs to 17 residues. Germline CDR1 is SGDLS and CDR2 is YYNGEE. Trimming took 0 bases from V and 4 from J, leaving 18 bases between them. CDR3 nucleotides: TGTGCCAGCAGCGTAGTTCCGACCGTCCCTGTCGCAGATACGCAGTATTTT. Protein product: CASSVVPTVPVADTQYF.